Below are 10 T cell receptor beta chains sequenced from a single sample in a study of post-analysis software for immune sequencing data. General study points: Patients used several TRBV segments, including TRBV5-6, TRBV5-1 and TRBV20-1, more often than controls.

These TCRs are of unknown antigen specificity. Every TCR beta cDNA library bore unique molecular identifiers. In TCRdb, the PCR reads were re-called with MiXCR into one record per CDR3 protein. Seen here are hundreds of thousands of distinct CDR3 sequences, 25% to 30% observed once, and the top ten hold approximately 0.55%. The sample consisted of blood. Receptors originate from a girl between 10 and 17 years old with multiple sclerosis.

The chain combines TRBV6-6 with TRBJ1-5; possible D gene TRBD1, 6 bases. Germline assignment: CDR1 MNHNY and CDR2 SVGAGI (reference sequence). The length of the CDR3 is 16 residues. V lost 2 bases and J lost 11, with 22 bases in between. The CDR3 nucleotides read TGTGCCAGCAGTTACCAGAGTGGGGGCTCGCGCTGGGCCCAGCATTTT. Translation gives CASSYQSGGSRWAQHF.

This clonotype has only a few counts. The chain combines TRBV12-3 or TRBV12-4 with TRBJ1-2, with D unclear. CDR3 length: 12 amino acids. Trimming took 5 bases from V and 4 from J, leaving 8 bases between them. CDR3 sequence reads: CASSPTIYGYTF. CDR3 coding DNA: TGTGCCAGCAGTCCTACAATCTATGGCTACACCTTC.

There are a few counts of this clonotype. The chain links TRBV7-9 to TRBJ2-1; 13 bases are a match to TRBD2. Looked up from germline, CDR1 is SEHNR and CDR2 is FQNEAQ (reference sequence). Germline trimming cut 1 base from V and 10 bases from J; bases unmatched to any gene: 4. The CDR3 totals 15 residues. The CDR3 loop is CASSLGLAGGEEQFF. The CDR3, as DNA: TGTGCCAGCAGCTTAGGACTAGCGGGAGGCGAGGAGCAGTTCTTC. Supplemented by reference TRBV7-9 and TRBJ2-1, the full variable domain reads DTGVSQNPRHKITKRGQNVTFRCDPISEHNRLYWYRQTLGQGPEFLTYFQNEAQLEKSRLLSDRFSAERPKGSFSTLEIQRTEQGDSAMYLCASSLGLAGGEEQFFGPGTRLTVL.

This clonotype was observed a few times. The chain has TRBV6-5 and TRBJ2-5; TRBD1 is a possible D gene (6 bases). This CDR3 is built from 14 residues. With 5 bases removed from V and 3 bases from J, the gap between germline ends came to 13 bases. The germline gives CDR1 MNHEY, CDR2 SVGAGI. DNA of the CDR3: TGTGCCAGCAGTGAGTCCGGGACAAAAGAGACCCAGTACTTC. Encoded protein: CASSESGTKETQYF.

This clonotype has just a few counts. The chain has TRBV5-1 and TRBJ2-5, with TRBD1 matching 7 bases. The V segment lost 0 bases and the J segment 2 bases; nucleotides outside the gene matches: 7. Germline loops: CDR1 SGHRS, CDR2 YFSETQ. The length of the CDR3 is 16 residues. CDR3 DNA: TGCGCCAGCAGCTTGGGGCCGGGACAGACACAAGAGACCCAGTACTTC. It is translated as CASSLGPGQTQETQYF.

With regard to this clonotype: The CDR3 does not end in the conserved phenylalanine or tryptophan, so this is likely a read error. The chain couples TRBV4-1 to TRBJ1-1; 7 nucleotides match TRBD1. V lost 1 base, J lost 1 base, and 3 bases stayed unmatched. The CDR3 covers 15 residues. CDR1 is MGHRA and CDR2 is YSYEKL in the germline V gene. The CDR3 region is CASSQVWDRNTEAFC. DNA for the CDR3: TGCGCCAGCAGCCAAGTGTGGGACAGGAACACTGAAGCTTTCTGT.

The rearrangement joins TRBV20-1 to TRBJ2-7; D is tentatively TRBD1 or TRBD2 (5 bases each). Germline V gives CDR1 DFQATT, CDR2 SNEGSKA (reference sequence). V shed 1 base and J shed 0 bases, with 13 bases lying between them. CDR3 size: 15 residues. This CDR3 reads CSARGGGDSSYEQYF. The DNA for the CDR3 is TGCAGTGCTAGAGGAGGAGGCGACAGCTCCTACGAGCAGTACTTC.

The chain is built from TRBV7-9 and TRBJ2-5; weak D call: TRBD2 (6 bases). Trimming shortened V by 11 bases and J by 11 bases, and 27 bases separated the two germline ends. Germline CDR1 SEHNR, CDR2 FQNEAQ (reference sequence). The CDR3 is 14 amino acids. CDR3 sequence reads: CASSRPSGFVEQYF. The CDR3 DNA reads TGTGCCTCGAGCAGGCCCAGCGGGTTTGTTGAGCAGTACTTC. Variable domain in full (rest from reference TRBV7-9 and TRBJ2-5): DTGVSQNPRHKITKRGQNVTFRCDPISEHNRLYWYRQTLGQGPEFLTYFQNEAQLEKSRLLSDRFSAERPKGSFSTLEIQRTEQGDSAMYLCASSRPSGFVEQYFGPGTRLLVL.

This chain links TRBV7-2 with TRBJ2-7, with a possible D match to TRBD2 (5 bases). Per germline, CDR1 SGHTA and CDR2 FQGNSA. The V end lost 4 bases, the J end lost 2 bases, and 18 bases lay between the germline ends. This CDR3 has 16 amino acids. The CDR3 DNA reads TGTGCCAGCAGCTCCTATCATGCCAGGAGGACCTACGAGCAGTACTTC. Its translation is CASSSYHARRTYEQYF.

This clonotype has ten or more counts. The genes are TRBV10-2 and TRBJ2-5; 11 bases match TRBD1. The CDR3 extends over 15 amino acids. Germline-derived CDR1 and CDR2 are WSHSY and SAAADI. V was pared by 6 bases and J by 4 bases, with 7 bases of the junction left unmatched. CDR3 loop: CASRAGTGGLETQYF. The CDR3 coding sequence is TGCGCCAGCAGGGCCGGGACAGGGGGTCTAGAGACCCAGTACTTC.